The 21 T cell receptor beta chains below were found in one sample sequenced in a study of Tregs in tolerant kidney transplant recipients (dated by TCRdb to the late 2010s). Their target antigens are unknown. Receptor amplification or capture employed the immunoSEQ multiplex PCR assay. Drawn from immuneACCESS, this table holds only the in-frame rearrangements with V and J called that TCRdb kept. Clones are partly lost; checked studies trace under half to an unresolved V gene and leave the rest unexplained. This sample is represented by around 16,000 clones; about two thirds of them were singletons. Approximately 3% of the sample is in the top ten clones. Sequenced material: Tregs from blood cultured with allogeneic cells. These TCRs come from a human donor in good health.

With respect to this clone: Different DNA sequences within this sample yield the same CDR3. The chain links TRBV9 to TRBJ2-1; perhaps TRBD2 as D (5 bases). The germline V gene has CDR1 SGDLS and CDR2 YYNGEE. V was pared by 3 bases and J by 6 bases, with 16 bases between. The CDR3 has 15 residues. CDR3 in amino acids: CASSGEGRVVNEQFF. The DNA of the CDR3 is TGTGCCAGCAGCGGAGAAGGGCGGGTGGTCAATGAGCAGTTCTTC. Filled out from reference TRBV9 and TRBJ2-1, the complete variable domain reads DSGVTQTPKHLITATGQRVTLRCSPRSGDLSVYWYQQSLDQGLQFLIQYYNGEERAKGNILERFSAQQFPDLHSELNLSSLELGDSALYFCASSGEGRVVNEQFFGPGTRLTVL.

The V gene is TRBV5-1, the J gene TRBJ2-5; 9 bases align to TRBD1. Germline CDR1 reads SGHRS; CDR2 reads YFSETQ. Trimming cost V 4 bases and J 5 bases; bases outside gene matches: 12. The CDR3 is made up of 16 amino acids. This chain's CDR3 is CASSRTDRGNLETQYF. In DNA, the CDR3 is TGCGCCAGCAGCAGAACGGACAGGGGAAATTTGGAGACCCAGTACTTC.

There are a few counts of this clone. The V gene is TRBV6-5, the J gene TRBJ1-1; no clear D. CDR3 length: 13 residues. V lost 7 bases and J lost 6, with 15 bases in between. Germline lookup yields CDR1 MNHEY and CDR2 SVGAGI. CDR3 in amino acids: CASTLPGRAEAFF. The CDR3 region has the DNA TGTGCCAGCACCCTACCGGGAAGGGCTGAAGCTTTCTTT.

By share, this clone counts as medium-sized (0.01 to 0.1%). The chain's CDR3 is CASSPPGTNYGYTF. In DNA, the CDR3 is TGTGCCAGCAGCCCACCAGGTACTAACTATGGCTACACCTTC. The chain recombines TRBV5-6 with TRBJ1-2; D unclear. The CDR3 has 14 residues. CDR1 and CDR2 from the germline V gene are SGHDT and YYEEEE. V lost 4 bases and J lost 0, with 10 bases in between.

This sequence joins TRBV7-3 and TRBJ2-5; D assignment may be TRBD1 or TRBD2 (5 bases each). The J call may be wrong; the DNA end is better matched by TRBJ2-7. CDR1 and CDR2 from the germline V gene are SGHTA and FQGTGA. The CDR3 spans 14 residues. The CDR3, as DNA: TGTGCCAGCAGCCCGAGGGGCCTGCCCTACGAGCAGTACTTC. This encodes CASSPRGLPYEQYF.

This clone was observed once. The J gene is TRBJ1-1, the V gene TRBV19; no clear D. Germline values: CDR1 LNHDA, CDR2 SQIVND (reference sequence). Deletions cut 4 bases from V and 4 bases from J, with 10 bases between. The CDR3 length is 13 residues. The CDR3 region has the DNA TGTGCCAGTAGTAGCACGGTGGTCACTGAAGCTTTCTTT. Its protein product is CASSSTVVTEAFF.

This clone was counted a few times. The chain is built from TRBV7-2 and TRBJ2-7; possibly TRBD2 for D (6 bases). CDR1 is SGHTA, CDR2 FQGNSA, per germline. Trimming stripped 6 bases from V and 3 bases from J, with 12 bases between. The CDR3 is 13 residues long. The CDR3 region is CASSTSYGYEQYF. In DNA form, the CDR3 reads TGTGCCAGCAGTACTAGCTATGGCTACGAGCAGTACTTC.

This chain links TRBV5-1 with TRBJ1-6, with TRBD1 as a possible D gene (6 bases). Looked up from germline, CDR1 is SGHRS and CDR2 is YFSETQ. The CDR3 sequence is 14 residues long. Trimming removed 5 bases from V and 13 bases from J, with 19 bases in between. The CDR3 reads CASRAGQTASPLHF. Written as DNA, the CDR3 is TGCGCCAGCAGAGCTGGACAGACAGCCAGCCCCCTCCACTTT. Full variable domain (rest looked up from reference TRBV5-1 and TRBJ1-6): KAGVTQTPRYLIKTRGQQVTLSCSPISGHRSVSWYQQTPGQGLQFLFEYFSETQRNKGNFPGRFSGRQFSNSRSEMNVSTLELGDSALYLCASRAGQTASPLHFGNGTRLTVT.

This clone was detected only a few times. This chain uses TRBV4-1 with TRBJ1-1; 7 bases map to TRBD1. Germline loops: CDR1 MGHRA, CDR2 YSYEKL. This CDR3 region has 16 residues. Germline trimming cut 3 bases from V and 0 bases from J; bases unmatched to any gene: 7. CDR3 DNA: TGCGCCAGCAGCCATCAGGGGGGGTTGTTGAACACTGAAGCTTTCTTT. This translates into CASSHQGGLLNTEAFF.

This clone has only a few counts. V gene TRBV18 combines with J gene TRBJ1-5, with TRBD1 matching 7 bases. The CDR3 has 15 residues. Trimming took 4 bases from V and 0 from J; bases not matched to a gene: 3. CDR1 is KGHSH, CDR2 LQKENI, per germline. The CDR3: CASSLGQASNQPQHF. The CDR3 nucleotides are TGTGCCAGCTCACTTGGACAGGCTAGCAATCAGCCCCAGCATTTT.

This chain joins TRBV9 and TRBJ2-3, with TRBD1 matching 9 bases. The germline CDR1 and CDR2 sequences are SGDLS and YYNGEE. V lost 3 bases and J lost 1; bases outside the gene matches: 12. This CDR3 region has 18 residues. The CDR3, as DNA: TGTGCCAGCAGCGATGAATGGGGGACAGGGCCCCGCACAGATACGCAGTATTTT. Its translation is CASSDEWGTGPRTDTQYF.

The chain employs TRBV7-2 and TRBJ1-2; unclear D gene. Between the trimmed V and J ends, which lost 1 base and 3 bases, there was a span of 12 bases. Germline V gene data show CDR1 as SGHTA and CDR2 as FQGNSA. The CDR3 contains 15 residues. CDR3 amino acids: CASSLDSSPHYGYTF. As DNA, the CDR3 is TGTGCCAGCAGCTTAGACAGCTCCCCACACTATGGCTACACCTTC.

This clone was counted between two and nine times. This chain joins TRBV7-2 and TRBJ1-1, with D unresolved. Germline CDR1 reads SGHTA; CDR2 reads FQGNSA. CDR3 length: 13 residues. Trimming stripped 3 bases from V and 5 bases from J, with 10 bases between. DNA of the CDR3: TGTGCCAGCAGCTTTTTCCCGGGGACTGAAGCTTTCTTT. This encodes CASSFFPGTEAFF.

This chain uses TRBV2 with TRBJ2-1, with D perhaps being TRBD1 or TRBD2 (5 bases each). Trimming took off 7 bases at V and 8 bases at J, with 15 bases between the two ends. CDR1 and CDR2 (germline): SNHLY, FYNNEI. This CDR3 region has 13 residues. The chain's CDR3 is CASTERGADEQFF. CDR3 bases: TGTGCCAGCACCGAGAGGGGAGCCGATGAGCAGTTCTTC.

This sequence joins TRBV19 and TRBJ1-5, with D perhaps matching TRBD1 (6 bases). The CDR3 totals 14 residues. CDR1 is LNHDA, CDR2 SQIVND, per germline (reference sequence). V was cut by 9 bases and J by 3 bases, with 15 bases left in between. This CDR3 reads CASAFGGSNQPQHF. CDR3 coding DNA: TGTGCCAGCGCCTTTGGGGGCTCCAATCAGCCCCAGCATTTT.

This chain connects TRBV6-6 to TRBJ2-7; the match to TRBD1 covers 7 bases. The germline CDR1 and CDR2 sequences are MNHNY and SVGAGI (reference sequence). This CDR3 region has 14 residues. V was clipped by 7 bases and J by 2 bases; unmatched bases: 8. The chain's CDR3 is CASTETGTAYEQYF. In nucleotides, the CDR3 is TGTGCCAGCACCGAGACAGGGACGGCCTACGAGCAGTACTTC.

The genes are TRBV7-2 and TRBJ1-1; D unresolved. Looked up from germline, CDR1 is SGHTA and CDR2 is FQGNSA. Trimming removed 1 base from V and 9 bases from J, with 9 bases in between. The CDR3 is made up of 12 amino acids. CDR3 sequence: CASSLDDGQAFF. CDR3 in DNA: TGTGCCAGCAGCTTAGATGACGGTCAAGCTTTCTTT.

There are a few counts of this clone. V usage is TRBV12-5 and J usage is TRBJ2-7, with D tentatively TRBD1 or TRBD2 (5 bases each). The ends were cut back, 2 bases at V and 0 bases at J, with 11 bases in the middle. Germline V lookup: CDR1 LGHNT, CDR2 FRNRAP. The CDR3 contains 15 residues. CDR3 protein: CASGLTRDASYEQYF. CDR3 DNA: TGTGCTAGTGGTTTGACCCGGGACGCCTCCTACGAGCAGTACTTC. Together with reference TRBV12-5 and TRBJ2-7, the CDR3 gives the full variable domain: DARVTQTPRHKVTEMGQEVTMRCQPILGHNTVFWYRQTMMQGLELLAYFRNRAPLDDSGMPKDRFSAEMPDATLATLKIQPSEPRDSAVYFCASGLTRDASYEQYFGPGTRLTVT.

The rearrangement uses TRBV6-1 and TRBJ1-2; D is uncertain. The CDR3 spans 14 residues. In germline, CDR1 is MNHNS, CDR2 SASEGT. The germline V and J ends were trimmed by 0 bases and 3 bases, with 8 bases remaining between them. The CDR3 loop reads CASSEAHSDYGYTF. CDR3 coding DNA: TGTGCCAGCAGTGAAGCGCACAGCGACTATGGCTACACCTTC.

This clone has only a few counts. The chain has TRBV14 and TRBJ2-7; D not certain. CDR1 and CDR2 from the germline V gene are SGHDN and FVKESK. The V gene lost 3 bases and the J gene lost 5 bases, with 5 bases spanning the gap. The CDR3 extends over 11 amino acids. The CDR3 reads CASSHADEQYF. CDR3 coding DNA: TGTGCCAGCAGCCACGCAGACGAGCAGTACTTC.

The chain's CDR3 is CANDAKGVAYEQYF. The CDR3 coding sequence is TGTGCCAACGACGCCAAGGGGGTCGCCTACGAGCAGTACTTC. This chain connects TRBV5-8 to TRBJ2-7; maybe TRBD1 (6 bases). The V gene's germline CDR1 is SGHTS and CDR2 YDEGEE. V was trimmed by 9 bases and J by 2 bases, leaving 18 bases between them. The CDR3 extends over 14 amino acids. Full variable domain (rest looked up from reference TRBV5-8 and TRBJ2-7): EAGVTQSPTHLIKTRGQQATLRCSPISGHTSVYWYQQALGLGLQFLLWYDEGEERNRGNFPPRFSGRQFPNYSSELNVNALELEDSALYLCANDAKGVAYEQYFGPGTRLTVT.